A single sample gave rise to the 14 T cell receptor beta chains below, sequenced in a study of EBV T-cell therapy then PD-1 blockade in nasopharyngeal carcinoma. Generated by immunoSEQ multiplex PCR, the TCRdb table keeps only in-frame clones and is missing some. The sample lists 17,000 or so clones, roughly 88% occurring once. Treatment described: AdE1-LMPpoly-expanded autologous EBV-specific T-cell therapy followed by anti-PD-1 nivolumab. Their cognate antigens are unknown. This specimen was CD8+ T cells from blood, taken at day 0 from a patient whose treatment included autologous EBV-specific T cells and nivolumab. These receptors originate from a man in his forties with nasopharyngeal carcinoma.

The DNA for the CDR3 is TGTGCCAGCAGTGGACAAAACGGTTTCTTT. Residues: CASSGQNGFF. The J gene is TRBJ1-1, the V gene TRBV2; unclear D gene. CDR1 and CDR2 from the germline V gene are SNHLY and FYNNEI. Between the trimmed V and J ends, which lost 4 bases and 13 bases, there was a span of 10 bases. CDR3 length equals 10 residues.

The chain recombines TRBV19 with TRBJ1-5, with D unresolved. The CDR3 spans 19 residues. V gave up 8 bases and J gave up 0 bases, with 26 bases separating them. The germline gives CDR1 LNHDA, CDR2 SQIVND (reference sequence). The CDR3 sequence is CASRLLWVGGVYSNQPQHF. The CDR3 bases are TGTGCCAGTCGACTTTTGTGGGTGGGTGGGGTTTATAGCAATCAGCCCCAGCATTTT.

Within the sample, this clone is medium-sized. The chain uses TRBV10-1 and TRBJ1-2; the D gene is possibly TRBD1 (5 bases). With 3 bases removed from V and 5 bases from J, the gap between germline ends came to 7 bases. The CDR3 spans 12 residues. From germline, CDR1 is WNHNN and CDR2 SYGVQD (reference sequence). CDR3 in amino acids: CASSEEGYGYTF. As DNA, the CDR3 is TGCGCCAGCAGTGAAGAGGGGTATGGCTACACCTTC.

The sample holds a few counts of this clone. This chain links TRBV27 with TRBJ2-7; possibly TRBD1 for D (5 bases). The CDR3 has 14 residues. The V gene's germline CDR1 is MNHEY and CDR2 SMNVEV (reference sequence). V was clipped by 6 bases and J by 3 bases, with 15 bases between them. DNA for the CDR3: TGTGCCAGCAGCGGCATAGACAGCTACTACGAGCAGTACTTC. It encodes CASSGIDSYYEQYF.

As for this clone: One junction end does not reproduce the germline sequence, and a read error may be involved. J is TRBJ1-2 and V is TRBV7-6; D might be TRBD1 (5 bases). The germline V gene has CDR1 SGHVS and CDR2 FNYEAQ. The CDR3 length is 15 residues. The CDR3 sequence is CASRLGAGPRYGYTF. In DNA, the CDR3 is TGTGCCAGCAGATTAGGTGCAGGGCCGCGCTATGGCTACACCTTC.

V usage is TRBV3-1 (or the pseudogene TRBV3-2) and J usage is TRBJ1-2; 9 bases match TRBD1. V gave up 3 bases and J gave up 6 bases; unmatched junction bases: 2. The germline V gene has CDR1 LGHDT and CDR2 YNNKEL (reference sequence). The CDR3 totals 13 residues. Written as DNA, the CDR3 is TGTGCCAGCAGCCACCGGACAGGGGATGGCTACACCTTC. Translating gives CASSHRTGDGYTF.

This chain links TRBV6-2 or TRBV6-3 with TRBJ1-2, with D unresolved. Per germline, CDR1 MNHEY and CDR2 SVGEGT. V shed 2 bases and J shed 2 bases, with 6 bases lying between them. The CDR3 has 13 residues. The CDR3 here is CASSYMQNYGYTF. The CDR3 nucleotides read TGTGCCAGCAGTTACATGCAAAACTATGGCTACACCTTC.

The J gene is TRBJ2-5, the V gene TRBV3-1 (or the pseudogene TRBV3-2), with a weak D call TRBD1 (6 bases). The CDR3 totals 15 residues. Trimming removed 4 bases at V and 1 base at J, with 13 bases between. Germline V gives CDR1 LGHDT, CDR2 YNNKEL (reference sequence). CDR3 region: CASSPRTDPQETQYF. CDR3 bases: TGTGCCAGCAGCCCTCGGACAGATCCCCAAGAGACCCAGTACTTC.

V usage is TRBV27 and J usage is TRBJ2-7; 8 bases match TRBD1. Trimming took 5 bases from V and 6 from J; bases not matched to a gene: 9. Germline lookup yields CDR1 MNHEY and CDR2 SMNVEV (reference sequence). The CDR3 extends over 14 amino acids. CDR3 nucleotide sequence: TGTGCCAGCAGTCCGACAGGGGTATATCGCGAGCAGTACTTC. Its translation: CASSPTGVYREQYF.

The V and J genes are TRBV7-9 and TRBJ2-1, with a possible D match to TRBD1 (6 bases). Trimming pared 5 bases from V and 8 bases from J, leaving 10 bases between. There are 12 residues in the CDR3. Per germline, CDR1 SEHNR and CDR2 FQNEAQ (reference sequence). This CDR3 is CASSEQGDEQFF. In DNA, the CDR3 is TGTGCCAGCAGCGAACAGGGCGATGAGCAGTTCTTC.

This chain connects TRBV7-6 to TRBJ2-2; D unclear. The CDR3 contains 13 residues. Germline V gives CDR1 SGHVS, CDR2 FNYEAQ. V gave up 3 bases and J gave up 3 bases, with 5 bases separating them. Written as DNA, the CDR3 is TGTGCCAGCAGCTTTGCTTACACCGGGGAGCTGTTTTTT. It is translated as CASSFAYTGELFF.

The chain links TRBV6-1 to TRBJ2-3, with D tentatively TRBD1 (6 bases). This CDR3 spans 15 amino acids. Deletions cut 1 base from V and 2 bases from J, with 10 bases between. CDR1 is MNHNS, CDR2 SASEGT, per germline. CDR3: CASSEDQGSTDTQYF. Here the CDR3 DNA reads TGTGCCAGCAGTGAAGACCAGGGGTCCACAGATACGCAGTATTTT.

V and J are TRBV6-2 or TRBV6-3 and TRBJ2-3, with no clear D. V lost 2 bases to trimming and J lost 1 base, with 10 bases between them. Germline assignment: CDR1 MNHEY and CDR2 SVGEGT. The CDR3 consists of 15 residues. In DNA form, the CDR3 reads TGTGCCAGCAGTTACGTGGTATCGGGCACAGATACGCAGTATTTT. This encodes CASSYVVSGTDTQYF.

The V and J genes are TRBV7-2 and TRBJ1-1; 11 bases fit TRBD1. J lost 0 bases, V lost 1 base, and 4 bases had no gene match. The CDR3 sequence is 17 residues long. In germline, CDR1 is SGHTA, CDR2 FQGNSA. Here the CDR3 reads CASSLGGQGGMNTEAFF. The CDR3 DNA reads TGTGCCAGCAGCTTAGGGGGACAGGGGGGAATGAACACTGAAGCTTTCTTT. Filled out from reference TRBV7-2 and TRBJ1-1, the complete variable domain reads GAGVSQSPSNKVTEKGKDVELRCDPISGHTALYWYRQSLGQGLEFLIYFQGNSAPDKSGLPSDRFSAERTGGSVSTLTIQRTQQEDSAVYLCASSLGGQGGMNTEAFFGQGTRLTVV.